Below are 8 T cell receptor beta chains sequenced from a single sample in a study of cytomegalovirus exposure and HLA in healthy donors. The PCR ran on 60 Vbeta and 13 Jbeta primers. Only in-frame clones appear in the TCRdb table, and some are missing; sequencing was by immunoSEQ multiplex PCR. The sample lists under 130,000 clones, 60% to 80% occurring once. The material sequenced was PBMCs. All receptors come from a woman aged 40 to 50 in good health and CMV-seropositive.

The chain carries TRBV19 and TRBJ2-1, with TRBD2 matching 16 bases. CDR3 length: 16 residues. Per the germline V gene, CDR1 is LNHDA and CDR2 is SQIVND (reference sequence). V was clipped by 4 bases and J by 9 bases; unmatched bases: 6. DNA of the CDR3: TGTGCCAGTAGTACGGGACTAGCGGGGGGGCGAAGTGAGCAGTTCTTC. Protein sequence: CASSTGLAGGRSEQFF.

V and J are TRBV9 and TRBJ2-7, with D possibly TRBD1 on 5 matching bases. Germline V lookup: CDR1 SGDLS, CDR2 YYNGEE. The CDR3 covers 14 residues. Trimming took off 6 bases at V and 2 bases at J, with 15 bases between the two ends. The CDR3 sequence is CASTSGQMAYEQYF. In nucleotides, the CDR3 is TGTGCCAGCACCTCAGGACAAATGGCCTACGAGCAGTACTTC.

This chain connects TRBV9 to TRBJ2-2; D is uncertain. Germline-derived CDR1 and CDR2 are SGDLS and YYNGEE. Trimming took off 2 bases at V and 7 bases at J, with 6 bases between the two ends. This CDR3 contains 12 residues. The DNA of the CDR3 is TGTGCCAGCAGCGTTGAGCTCGGGGAGCTGTTTTTT. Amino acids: CASSVELGELFF. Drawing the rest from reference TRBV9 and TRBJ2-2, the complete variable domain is DSGVTQTPKHLITATGQRVTLRCSPRSGDLSVYWYQQSLDQGLQFLIQYYNGEERAKGNILERFSAQQFPDLHSELNLSSLELGDSALYFCASSVELGELFFGEGSRLTVL.

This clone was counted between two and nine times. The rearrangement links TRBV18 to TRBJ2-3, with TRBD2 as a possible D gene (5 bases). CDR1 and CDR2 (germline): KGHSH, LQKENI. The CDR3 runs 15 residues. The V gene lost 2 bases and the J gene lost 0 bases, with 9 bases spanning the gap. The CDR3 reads CASSPAGSSTDTQYF. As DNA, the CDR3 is TGTGCCAGCTCACCAGCGGGTTCTAGCACAGATACGCAGTATTTT.

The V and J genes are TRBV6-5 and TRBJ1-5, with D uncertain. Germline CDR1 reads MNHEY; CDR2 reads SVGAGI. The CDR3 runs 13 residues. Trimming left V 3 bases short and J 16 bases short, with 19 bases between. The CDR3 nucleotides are TGTGCCAGCAGTTATCAGGCGTCAATGACGAAACATTTT. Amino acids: CASSYQASMTKHF.

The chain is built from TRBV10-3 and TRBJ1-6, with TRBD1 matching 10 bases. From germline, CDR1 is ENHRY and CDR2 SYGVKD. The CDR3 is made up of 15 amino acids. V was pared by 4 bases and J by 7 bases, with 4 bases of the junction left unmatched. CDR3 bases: TGTGCCATCAGTGGGACAGGGGGAATCAATTCACCCCTCCACTTT. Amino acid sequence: CAISGTGGINSPLHF.

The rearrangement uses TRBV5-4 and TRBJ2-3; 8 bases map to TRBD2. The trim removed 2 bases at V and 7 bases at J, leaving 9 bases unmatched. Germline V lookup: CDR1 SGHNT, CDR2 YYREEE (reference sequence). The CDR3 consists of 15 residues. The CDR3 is CASSFGSSGQNTQYF. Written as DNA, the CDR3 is TGTGCCAGCAGCTTCGGGTCTAGCGGGCAGAATACGCAGTATTTT.

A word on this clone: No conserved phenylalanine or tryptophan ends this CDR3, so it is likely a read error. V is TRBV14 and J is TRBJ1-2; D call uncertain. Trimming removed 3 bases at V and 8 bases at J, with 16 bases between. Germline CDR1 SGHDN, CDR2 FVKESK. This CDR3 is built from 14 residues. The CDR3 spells CASSHRRPQWGYTL. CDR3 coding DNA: TGTGCCAGCAGCCACAGGCGCCCTCAGTGGGGCTACACCCTC.